Below, one T cell receptor beta chain is given with its context. The target antigen is unknown. The record originates from a study of T cells in Graves' hyperthyroidism and ophthalmopathy. Whole-study context: Pretreatment peripheral blood was obtained at initial diagnosis. Whole-study findings and limits: Appearing also in blood were most of the thyroid clonotypes expanded above 0.001. A 13 V-J signature model discriminated ophthalmopathy versus stable hyperthyroidism.

Graves' hyperthyroidism qualified as stable when ophthalmopathy did not progress within 18 months. The CDR3 runs to 16 residues. CDR1 LGHDT and CDR2 YNNKEL come from the germline V gene (reference sequence). With 4 bases removed from V and 0 bases from J, the gap between germline ends came to 13 bases. The source material, RNA transcripts, was used to amplify TCR beta CDR3 regions. TCR CDR3 underwent first-round RT-PCR with the HTBI primer set. TCRdb re-called the multiplex PCR reads with MiXCR, one entry per CDR3 protein. The sample lists 480,000 or so distinct CDR3 sequences; about 15% were seen once.

The TCR was taken from a woman under 30 with Graves' hyperthyroidism. The chain combines TRBV3-1 with TRBJ2-4; D gene uncertain. Sequencing input: blood. The CDR3 sequence is CASSRRIHPAKNIQYF. CDR3 sequence (DNA): TGTGCCAGCAGCCGAAGGATCCACCCAGCCAAAAACATTCAGTACTTC.